Below, one T cell receptor beta chain is given with its context. The data are from a study of cytomegalovirus exposure and HLA in healthy donors. Per the germline V gene, CDR1 is SEHNR and CDR2 is FQNEAQ (reference sequence). Deletions cut 1 base from V and 2 bases from J, with 11 bases between. CDR3 size: 16 residues. The PCR used 60 Vbeta and 13 Jbeta primers. The data were produced by immunoSEQ multiplex PCR, yet TCRdb's version contains in-frame clones alone and is incomplete. The listing records approximately 110,000 clones. This TCR derives from a man between 40 and 49 years old in good health and CMV-seropositive. The chain carries TRBV7-9 and TRBJ2-2; D call uncertain. Sequences were obtained from PBMCs. The CDR3 nucleotides read TGTGCCAGCAGCTTAGGCGGAGCAAGAAACACCGGGGAGCTGTTTTTT. It codes for CASSLGGARNTGELFF. The entire variable domain, with the rest obtained from reference TRBV7-9 and TRBJ2-2, is as follows: DTGVSQNPRHKITKRGQNVTFRCDPISEHNRLYWYRQTLGQGPEFLTYFQNEAQLEKSRLLSDRFSAERPKGSFSTLEIQRTEQGDSAMYLCASSLGGARNTGELFFGEGSRLTVL.